Below are 14 T cell receptor beta chains sequenced from a single sample in a study of metastatic and nonmetastatic thyroid tumors. Every patient was untreated before thyroid surgery. TCRdb re-called the PCR reads with MiXCR. The profile covers approximately 44,000 clones, with 28% appearing a single time and more than 9% taken by the ten largest. Sequenced input: blood. Receptors were obtained from a male donor with papillary thyroid cancer or a benign thyroid nodule (not recorded which). Some clones in this sample may be carry-over from other donors' samples.

With regard to this clone: One junction end does not reproduce the germline sequence, and a read error may be involved. This chain uses TRBV12-3 or TRBV12-4 with TRBJ2-7, with a possible D match to TRBD1 (5 bases). The CDR3 is made up of 11 amino acids. CDR3 amino acids: CASSSRVEQYF. The CDR3 bases are TGTGCCAGCAGTTCCAGGGTCGAGCAGTACTTT.

The chain carries TRBV5-1 and TRBJ1-2; D call uncertain. V shed 2 bases and J shed 1 base, with 18 bases lying between them. The CDR3 runs to 17 residues. The V gene's germline CDR1 is SGHRS and CDR2 YFSETQ. The CDR3 nucleotides read TGCGCCAGCAGCTTTTCGGCCGACCAATCCTATAACTATGGCTACACCTTC. This translates into CASSFSADQSYNYGYTF.

Many counts were recorded for this clone. The chain employs TRBV6-1 and TRBJ1-6; D unresolved. The V end was cut by 6 bases, the J end by 6 bases, with 9 bases between. The germline gives CDR1 MNHNS, CDR2 SASEGT. The CDR3 extends over 13 amino acids. The CDR3 loop is CASSLDGNSPLHF. DNA of the CDR3: TGTGCCAGCAGCCTGGACGGTAATTCACCCCTCCACTTT.

This clone appeared many times. This rearrangement joins TRBV14 to TRBJ2-7; no clear D. Trimming took off 0 bases at V and 7 bases at J, with 16 bases between the two ends. Germline CDR1 reads SGHDN; CDR2 reads FVKESK. This CDR3 contains 15 residues. This CDR3 reads CASSQDKRSPLEQYF. In nucleotides, the CDR3 is TGTGCCAGCAGCCAAGATAAGAGGAGTCCCCTGGAGCAGTACTTC.

This chain connects TRBV3-1 to TRBJ2-3; D ambiguous. CDR1 and CDR2 from the germline V gene are LGHDT and YNNKEL (reference sequence). This CDR3 is 11 amino acids long. The V and J ends lost 3 bases and 6 bases respectively, with 4 bases between them. CDR3 bases: TGTGCCAGCAGCCAGCAGGATACGCAGTATTTT. This sequence encodes CASSQQDTQYF.

The gene calls are TRBV7-6 and TRBJ2-7, with D maybe TRBD1 (6 bases). Per the germline V gene, CDR1 is SGHVS and CDR2 is FNYEAQ. The CDR3 loop spans 17 amino acids. Trimming cost V 7 bases and J 0 bases, with 22 bases left between them. CDR3 loop: CASISGHGSGVSYEQYF. The CDR3 DNA reads as TGTGCCAGCATCTCGGGACATGGTAGTGGGGTCTCCTACGAGCAGTACTTC.

In this sample, this clone turned up many times. This rearrangement joins TRBV7-3 to TRBJ2-2; D is unclear. The CDR3 is made up of 14 amino acids. Per the germline V gene, CDR1 is SGHTA and CDR2 is FQGTGA. Trimming pared 4 bases from V and 1 base from J, leaving 7 bases between. The CDR3 reads CASSSQVNTGELFF. The DNA for the CDR3 is TGTGCCAGCAGCTCTCAGGTGAACACCGGGGAGCTGTTTTTT.

This clone has a count of ten or more. The rearrangement links TRBV5-4 to TRBJ2-3; a possible D gene is TRBD2 (6 bases). The CDR3 covers 13 residues. Germline CDR1 SGHNT, CDR2 YYREEE (reference sequence). Deletions cut 4 bases from V and 14 bases from J, with 20 bases between. The chain's CDR3 is CASSPLAREVWYF. The CDR3 region has the DNA TGTGCCAGCAGCCCGCTTGCCAGGGAGGTTTGGTATTTT.

This rearrangement joins TRBV5-1 to TRBJ1-6; a possible D gene is TRBD1 (5 bases). V was pared by 0 bases and J by 0 bases, with 13 bases between. CDR1 is SGHRS and CDR2 is YFSETQ in the germline V gene. This CDR3 spans 18 amino acids. Here the CDR3 DNA reads TGCGCCAGCAGCTTGGAGAGCCGGGGGAGCTCCTATAATTCACCCCTCCACTTT. Amino acid sequence: CASSLESRGSSYNSPLHF.

This clone has more than one count but fewer than ten. The chain uses TRBV27 and TRBJ2-1; TRBD2 matches 7 bases. CDR3 length equals 15 residues. The ends lost 5 bases at V and 4 bases at J; junction bases unmatched: 8. From germline, CDR1 is MNHEY and CDR2 SMNVEV (reference sequence). CDR3 sequence: CASSISGQRYNEQFF. CDR3 in DNA: TGTGCCAGCAGTATTAGCGGGCAGAGGTACAATGAGCAGTTCTTC.

This clone was observed many times. Here the CDR3 DNA reads TGCGCCAGCAGCTTGGGCACAGGGGGCGGTGGCTACACCTTC. Translated: CASSLGTGGGGYTF. The chain employs TRBV5-1 and TRBJ1-2; 9 bases are a match to TRBD1. Germline V gene data show CDR1 as SGHRS and CDR2 as YFSETQ. The length of the CDR3 is 14 residues. V gave up 0 bases and J gave up 7 bases; unmatched junction bases: 4. The full variable domain, in which reference TRBV5-1 and TRBJ1-2 provide the parts outside the CDR3, is KAGVTQTPRYLIKTRGQQVTLSCSPISGHRSVSWYQQTPGQGLQFLFEYFSETQRNKGNFPGRFSGRQFSNSRSEMNVSTLELGDSALYLCASSLGTGGGGYTFGSGTRLTVV.

This clone was detected a few times. V and J are TRBV6-1 and TRBJ1-6; 7 bases align to TRBD1. Germline V gene sequence: CDR1 MNHNS, CDR2 SASEGT. The CDR3 contains 17 residues. CDR3 in amino acids: CVNTGTDRISYNSPLHF. The CDR3 DNA follows: TGTGTCAACACAGGGACAGACCGAATAAGTTATAATTCACCCCTCCACTTT.

The chain combines TRBV5-1 with TRBJ1-2; D gene ambiguous. CDR3 length equals 13 residues. Trimming removed 7 bases from V and 2 bases from J, with 12 bases in between. The germline gives CDR1 SGHRS, CDR2 YFSETQ. CDR3 region: CASAYSRNYGYTF. The CDR3 bases are TGCGCCAGCGCCTATAGTAGAAACTATGGCTACACCTTC.

This clone came up a few times. Other DNA variants within this sample encode the same CDR3. CDR3 loop: CARGGNSPLHF. CDR3 nucleotide sequence: TGTGCCAGGGGTGGTAATTCACCCCTCCACTTT. The J gene is TRBJ1-6, the V gene TRBV28; no definite D call. Germline CDR1 and CDR2: MDHEN and SYDVKM. Between the trimmed V and J ends, which lost 9 bases and 6 bases, there was a span of 6 bases. The CDR3 covers 11 residues.